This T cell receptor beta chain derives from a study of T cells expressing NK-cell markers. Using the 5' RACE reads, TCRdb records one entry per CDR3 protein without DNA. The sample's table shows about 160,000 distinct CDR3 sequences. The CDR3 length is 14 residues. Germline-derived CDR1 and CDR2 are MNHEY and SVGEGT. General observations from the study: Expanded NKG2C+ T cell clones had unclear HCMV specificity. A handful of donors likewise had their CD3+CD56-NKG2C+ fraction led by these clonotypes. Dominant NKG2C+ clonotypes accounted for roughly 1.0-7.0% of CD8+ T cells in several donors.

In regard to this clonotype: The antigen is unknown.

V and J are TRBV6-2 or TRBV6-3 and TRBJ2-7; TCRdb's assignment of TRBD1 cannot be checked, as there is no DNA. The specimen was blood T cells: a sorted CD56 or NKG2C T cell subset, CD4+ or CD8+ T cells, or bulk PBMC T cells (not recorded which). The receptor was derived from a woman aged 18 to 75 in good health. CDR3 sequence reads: CASSKTGDSYEQYF.